This T cell receptor beta chain originates from a study of CD8+ T cells in alopecia areata. The study's findings and limits: Normal scalp showed lower clonality than lesional scalp, especially alopecia totalis/universalis.

CDR1 SGDLS and CDR2 YYNGEE come from the germline V gene. The CDR3 is made up of 15 amino acids. V was cut by 4 bases and J by 3 bases, with 11 bases left in between. This clone has a handful of counts. Its antigen remains unknown. Extraction of RNA preceded its reverse transcription into cDNA, which served as the sequencing template. Assay: immunoSEQ multiplex PCR; the TCRdb copy retains only in-frame clones and omits some. Found here are about 150,000 clones, roughly 50% of them singletons; the top ten hold less than 8%. The sequence came from a human donor with alopecia areata. Sequencing was done on a sample of CD4+ T cells sorted from blood. The V call is TRBV9, the J call TRBJ2-6, with D possibly being TRBD2 (5 bases). CDR3 nucleotides: TGTGCCAGCAGCAAAGGAAGCGGTGGGGCCAACGTCCTGACTTTC. Residues: CASSKGSGGANVLTF.